This T cell receptor (beta chain) came from a study of control samples from healthy donors and cancer patients. Clones were sequenced by immunoSEQ multiplex PCR, and TCRdb holds only the in-frame ones, with some missing. The sample lists more than 100,000 clones, around 92% occurring once. V was pared by 4 bases and J by 0 bases, with 4 bases of the junction left unmatched. CDR1 is MNHEY and CDR2 is SMNVEV in the germline V gene (reference sequence). The CDR3 spans 16 residues. This receptor was taken from a man aged 50 or older with head and neck cancer. Material for sequencing was PBMCs. The V call is TRBV27, the J call TRBJ1-2, with 11 bases lining up with TRBD1. This CDR3 is CASSWDRGASNYGYTF. DNA of the CDR3: TGTGCCAGCAGTTGGGACAGGGGGGCCTCTAACTATGGCTACACCTTC.